This T cell receptor beta chain was sequenced for a study of blood T cells in healthy people across ages. General observations from the study: Compared with aged donors, long-lived donors showed fewer expanded clones, suggesting selection.

To note about this clonotype: Its specificity is not known.

Then a second PCR, running roughly 7 to 11 cycles, was carried out with a sample-barcoded 5' primer and a J-beta primer mix. TCRdb passed the 5' RACE reads through MiXCR, listing each CDR3 protein once. The sample shows more than 500,000 distinct CDR3 sequences, about 26% of them seen only once. Sample: blood. This clonotype originated in a woman in her seventies in good health.

CDR3 sequence reads: CASSLAGRTAGWEFRFF. The CDR3 DNA reads as TGTGCCAGCAGCTTAGCGGGTCGAACAGCAGGTTGGGAGTTTAGGTTCTTC. The V call is TRBV11-1, the J call TRBJ2-1, with TRBD2 as a possible D gene (5 bases). This CDR3 spans 17 amino acids. The ends were cut back, 0 bases at V and 15 bases at J, with 27 bases in the middle. Germline V CDR1 and CDR2: SGHAT, FQDESV (reference sequence).